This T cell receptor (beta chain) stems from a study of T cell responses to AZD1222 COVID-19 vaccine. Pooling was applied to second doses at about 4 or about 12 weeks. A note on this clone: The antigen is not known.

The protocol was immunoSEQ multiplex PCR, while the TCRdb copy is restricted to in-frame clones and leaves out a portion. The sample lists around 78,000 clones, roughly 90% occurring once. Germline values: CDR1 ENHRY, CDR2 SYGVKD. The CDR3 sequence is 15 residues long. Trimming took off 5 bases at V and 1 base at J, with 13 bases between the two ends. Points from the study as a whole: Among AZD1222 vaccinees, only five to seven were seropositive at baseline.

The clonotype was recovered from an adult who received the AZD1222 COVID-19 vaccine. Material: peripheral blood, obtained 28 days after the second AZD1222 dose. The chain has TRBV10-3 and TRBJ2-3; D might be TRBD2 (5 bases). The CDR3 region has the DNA TGTGCCATCAGTCCCCGGGGTGTTCGCACAGATACGCAGTATTTT. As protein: CAISPRGVRTDTQYF.